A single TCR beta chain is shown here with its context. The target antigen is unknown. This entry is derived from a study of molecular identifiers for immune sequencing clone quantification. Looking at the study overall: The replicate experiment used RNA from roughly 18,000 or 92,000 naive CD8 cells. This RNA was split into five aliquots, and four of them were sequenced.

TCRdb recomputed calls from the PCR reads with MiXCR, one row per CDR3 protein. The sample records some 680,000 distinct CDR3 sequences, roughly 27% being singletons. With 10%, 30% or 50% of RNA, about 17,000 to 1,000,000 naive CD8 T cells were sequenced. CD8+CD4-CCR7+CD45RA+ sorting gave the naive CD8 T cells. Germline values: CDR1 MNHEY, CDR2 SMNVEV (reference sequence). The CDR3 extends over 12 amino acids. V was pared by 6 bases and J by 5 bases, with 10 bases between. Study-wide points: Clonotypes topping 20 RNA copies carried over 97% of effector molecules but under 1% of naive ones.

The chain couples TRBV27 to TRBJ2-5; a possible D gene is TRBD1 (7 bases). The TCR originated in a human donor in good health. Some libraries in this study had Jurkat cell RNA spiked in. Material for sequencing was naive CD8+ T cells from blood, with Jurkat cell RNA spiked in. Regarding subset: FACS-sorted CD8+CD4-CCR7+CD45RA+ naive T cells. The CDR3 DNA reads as TGTGCCAGCAGGACAGGGAGGGAGACCCAGTACTTC. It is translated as CASRTGRETQYF.